A single sample is the source of the 18 T cell receptor beta chains below, sequenced in a study of cytotoxic CD8 clonotypes in ibrutinib-treated CLL. Assay used: immunoSEQ multiplex PCR; TCRdb lists only in-frame clones, some missing. The sample lists over 250,000 clones, 70% to 80% seen once, with about 5.3% in the top ten. The sequences come from PBMCs, collected at disease progression, from a patient treated with ibrutinib. All receptors come from a human donor with chronic lymphocytic leukemia.

This clone was observed at least ten times. V and J are TRBV10-3 and TRBJ2-3, with D hard to call. The germline V gene encodes CDR1 ENHRY and CDR2 SYGVKD. Between the trimmed V and J ends, which lost 6 bases and 2 bases, there was a span of 3 bases. This CDR3 comprises 11 residues. The CDR3 coding sequence is TGTGCCATCAGCGACACAGATACGCAGTATTTT. Translated: CAISDTDTQYF.

The V gene is TRBV29-1, the J gene TRBJ2-5, with D maybe TRBD2 (5 bases). The CDR3 length is 12 residues. Trimming stripped 0 bases from V and 5 bases from J, with 7 bases between. CDR1 is SQVTM and CDR2 is ANQGSEA in the germline V gene. The CDR3: CSVEDRRETQYF. The CDR3 nucleotides read TGCAGCGTTGAAGATCGGAGGGAGACCCAGTACTTC. Full variable domain (missing parts from reference TRBV29-1 and TRBJ2-5): SAVISQKPSRDICQRGTSLTIQCQVDSQVTMMFWYRQQPGQSLTLIATANQGSEATYESGFVIDKFPISRPNLTFSTLTVSNMSPEDSSIYLCSVEDRRETQYFGPGTRLLVL.

The chain carries TRBV7-2 and TRBJ1-1; no clear D. Germline V lookup: CDR1 SGHTA, CDR2 FQGNSA. The CDR3 contains 13 residues. V was cut by 2 bases and J by 4 bases, with 8 bases left in between. CDR3 loop: CASSLWMITEAFF. The CDR3 nucleotides read TGTGCCAGCAGCTTATGGATGATCACTGAAGCTTTCTTT. Combining the CDR3 with reference TRBV7-2 and TRBJ1-1 gives the whole variable domain GAGVSQSPSNKVTEKGKDVELRCDPISGHTALYWYRQSLGQGLEFLIYFQGNSAPDKSGLPSDRFSAERTGGSVSTLTIQRTQQEDSAVYLCASSLWMITEAFFGQGTRLTVV.

In its sample, this clone was seen a few times. The chain uses TRBV19 and TRBJ1-5, with D possibly being TRBD1 (5 bases). Germline loops: CDR1 LNHDA, CDR2 SQIVND (reference sequence). The V end lost 2 bases, the J end lost 7 bases, and 15 bases lay between the germline ends. The CDR3 sequence is 15 residues long. The CDR3 protein is CASSIQGVVGQPQHF. DNA for the CDR3: TGTGCCAGTAGTATACAAGGGGTGGTAGGCCAGCCCCAGCATTTT.

The J gene is TRBJ2-1, the V gene TRBV5-1; 9 bases are a match to TRBD1. Unmatched junction bases numbered 6, after V lost 4 bases and J lost 4 bases. Germline CDR1 reads SGHRS; CDR2 reads YFSETQ. CDR3 length: 15 residues. The CDR3 is CASSTDRGFYNEQFF. For the CDR3, the DNA is TGCGCCAGCAGCACGGACAGGGGCTTTTACAATGAGCAGTTCTTC.

The gene calls are TRBV7-3 and TRBJ1-2; D ambiguous. The CDR3 totals 14 residues. Between the trimmed V and J ends, which lost 2 bases and 3 bases, there was a span of 10 bases. The germline gives CDR1 SGHTA, CDR2 FQGTGA. CDR3 nucleotides: TGTGCCAGCAGCTTATTCGGGCAGGACTATGGCTACACCTTC. Encoded protein: CASSLFGQDYGYTF.

The J gene is TRBJ1-6, the V gene TRBV6-1, with 7 bases identical to TRBD1. CDR1 is MNHNS and CDR2 is SASEGT in the germline V gene. V lost 6 bases and J lost 8; bases outside the gene matches: 4. The CDR3 has 13 residues. CDR3 sequence reads: CASSRQGDSPLHF. CDR3 DNA: TGTGCCAGCAGCCGACAGGGTGATTCACCCCTCCACTTT.

The chain's CDR3 is CSVGDRDPHYEQYF. In DNA form, the CDR3 reads TGCAGCGTAGGGGACAGGGACCCCCACTACGAGCAGTACTTC. The chain combines TRBV29-1 with TRBJ2-7, with 9 nucleotides matching TRBD1. CDR1 is SQVTM, CDR2 ANQGSEA, per germline. This CDR3 is 14 amino acids long. Losses at the gene ends were 6 bases for V and 3 bases for J; bases not matched to a gene: 9.

V and J are TRBV14 and TRBJ1-1, with D unresolved. Germline V gene sequence: CDR1 SGHDN, CDR2 FVKESK. CDR3 size: 14 residues. The ends were cut back, 4 bases at V and 4 bases at J, with 13 bases in the middle. CDR3 amino acids: CASSPIAVSTEAFF. The CDR3 DNA follows: TGTGCCAGCAGCCCAATCGCCGTGAGCACTGAAGCTTTCTTT.

The CDR3 is CASTTQGGGDTGELFF. DNA for the CDR3: TGTGCCAGTACCACACAGGGGGGAGGTGACACCGGGGAGCTGTTTTTT. This chain links TRBV19 with TRBJ2-2; 8 nucleotides line up with TRBD1. The CDR3 has 16 residues. The V and J ends lost 7 bases and 3 bases, in that order; junction bases with no gene match: 10. Germline-derived CDR1 and CDR2 are LNHDA and SQIVND (reference sequence). The variable domain in full, completed from reference TRBV19 and TRBJ2-2, reads DGGITQSPKYLFRKEGQNVTLSCEQNLNHDAMYWYRQDPGQGLRLIYYSQIVNDFQKGDIAEGYSVSREKKESFPLTVTSAQKNPTAFYLCASTTQGGGDTGELFFGEGSRLTVL.

This clone was seen a few times. This chain connects TRBV6-6 to TRBJ2-3; D ambiguous. The CDR3 is 14 amino acids. Trimming took 8 bases from V and 0 from J, leaving 12 bases between them. Germline V CDR1 and CDR2: MNHNY, SVGAGI (reference sequence). The CDR3 protein is CASELRDSTDTQYF. In DNA form, the CDR3 reads TGTGCCAGCGAGTTACGAGACAGCACAGATACGCAGTATTTT.

J is TRBJ1-1 and V is TRBV7-9; 8 bases match TRBD1. Germline-derived CDR1 and CDR2 are SEHNR and FQNEAQ (reference sequence). The V gene end was trimmed by 9 bases and the J gene end by 9 bases; junction bases not matched to a gene: 12. The CDR3 length is 13 residues. The DNA of the CDR3 is TGTGCCAGTGGACAGGGCACCTCTCGTAAAGCTTTCTTT. Its protein product is CASGQGTSRKAFF.

The rearrangement joins TRBV27 to TRBJ2-7; D possibly corresponds to TRBD1 (6 bases). The length of the CDR3 is 14 residues. The germline V and J ends were trimmed by 9 bases and 7 bases, with 22 bases remaining between them. CDR1 and CDR2 from the germline V gene are MNHEY and SMNVEV (reference sequence). CDR3 sequence: CASSPSGHWAEQYF. CDR3 nucleotide sequence: TGTGCCAGTTCTCCTTCGGGACACTGGGCAGAGCAGTACTTC.

This chain uses TRBV4-1 with TRBJ2-2; perhaps TRBD2 as D (6 bases). Trimming left V 0 bases short and J 0 bases short, with 11 bases between. CDR1 and CDR2 (germline): MGHRA, YSYEKL. The CDR3 contains 17 residues. The CDR3 protein is CASSQEVADANTGELFF. The CDR3, as DNA: TGCGCCAGCAGCCAAGAGGTAGCGGACGCGAACACCGGGGAGCTGTTTTTT.

The CDR3 coding sequence is TGCGCCAGCAGTGAGTCCCCAATTTCTTACCTTCCTTACGAGCAGTACTTC. This codes for CASSESPISYLPYEQYF. This rearrangement joins TRBV10-2 to TRBJ2-7; no clear D gene. From germline, CDR1 is WSHSY and CDR2 SAAADI. The V gene lost 0 bases and the J gene lost 4 bases, with 19 bases spanning the gap. The CDR3 runs to 17 residues.

V usage is TRBV7-9 and J usage is TRBJ2-1; D remains unclear. The germline V and J ends were trimmed by 7 bases and 0 bases, with 10 bases remaining between them. The CDR3 sequence is 14 residues long. The V gene's germline CDR1 is SEHNR and CDR2 FQNEAQ (reference sequence). CDR3 loop: CASNTHDSYNEQFF. DNA for the CDR3: TGTGCCAGCAACACCCACGACTCCTACAATGAGCAGTTCTTC.

This clone was detected a few times. The rearrangement uses TRBV19 and TRBJ1-4; D perhaps matches TRBD1 (5 bases). The CDR3 sequence is 14 residues long. Per germline, CDR1 LNHDA and CDR2 SQIVND (reference sequence). V lost 6 bases, J lost 3 bases, and 11 bases lay in between. The CDR3 nucleotides are TGTGCCAGTAGCCTCCAGGGACCTAATGAAAAACTGTTTTTT. It specifies CASSLQGPNEKLFF.

This chain joins TRBV2 and TRBJ1-5, with D unclear. With 6 bases removed from V and 0 bases from J, the gap between germline ends came to 6 bases. Germline values: CDR1 SNHLY, CDR2 FYNNEI. The CDR3 length is 13 residues. CDR3 sequence reads: CASRKNSNQPQHF. For the CDR3, the DNA is TGTGCCAGCAGGAAGAATAGCAATCAGCCCCAGCATTTT.